This note documents a single TCR beta chain sequence. What it binds is unknown. This sample is drawn from a study of OX40 agonist ivuxolimab in advanced cancers. At the level of the study: Ivuxolimab was administered intravenously to patients at 0.01 to 10 mg/kg every 2 weeks. Study outcomes and limitations: Low levels of normalized T-cell clonal expansion also appeared in some nonresponders. Among the lowest peripheral clonal expansion occurred in 0.1-3.0 mg/kg partial responders. Both blood CD4+ and CD8+ T cells showed clonal growth by week 6 at 0.1 to 3.0 mg/kg.

Method: immunoSEQ multiplex PCR; TCRdb's copy keeps in-frame clones and lacks some. The sample has tens of thousands of clones; 85% are singletons. The sample here was CD4+ or CD8+ T cells sorted from blood, taken in a trial of the OX40 agonist ivuxolimab. The source of this sequence is an adult with an advanced solid tumor such as melanoma, head and neck, liver or kidney cancer.

Written as DNA, the CDR3 is TGTGCCAGCAGCCAAGGACCTCTAAAAGAGACCCAGTACTTC. Translation gives CASSQGPLKETQYF. The genes are TRBV6-5 and TRBJ2-5, with no clear D. The V end lost 6 bases, the J end lost 3 bases, and 14 bases lay between the germline ends. This CDR3 comprises 14 residues. CDR1 MNHEY and CDR2 SVGAGI come from the germline V gene.